This passage covers 27 T cell receptor beta chains from one sample sequenced in a study of response to subunit inactivated influenza vaccine. One entry per CDR3 protein, called by TCRdb with MiXCR from the RT-PCR reads. The table has 500,000 to 550,000 distinct CDR3 sequences, less than 10% seen once. This specimen was PBMCs from blood, taken roughly 24 months after vaccination. The receptors were sampled from a man between 50 and 69 years old who received an inactivated influenza vaccine.

The chain uses TRBV20-1 and TRBJ2-5, with D perhaps matching TRBD2 (5 bases). CDR3 length: 13 residues. The germline gives CDR1 DFQATT, CDR2 SNEGSKA (reference sequence). Trimming left V 5 bases short and J 5 bases short, with 15 bases between. CDR3 nucleotides: TGCAGTGCTCCCCATTCGTCGGGGGAGACCCAGTACTTC. The encoded protein is CSAPHSSGETQYF.

The chain couples TRBV18 to TRBJ2-7; TRBD2 matches at 15 bases. The CDR3 loop spans 15 amino acids. Germline CDR1 KGHSH, CDR2 LQKENI. The V segment lost 4 bases and the J segment 13 bases; nucleotides outside the gene matches: 11. CDR3 protein: CASSQETGTSGRPYF. The CDR3 nucleotides are TGTGCCAGCTCACAGGAGACCGGGACTAGCGGGAGGCCTTACTTC.

The chain carries TRBV6-2 or TRBV6-3 and TRBJ1-2; 7 bases fit TRBD1. CDR3 length: 15 residues. Germline V gives CDR1 MNHEY, CDR2 SVGEGT. J was trimmed by 4 bases and V by 2 bases; bases with no gene match: 7. For the CDR3, the DNA is TGTGCCAGCAGTTACGAGGACAGGCTTCCCTATGGCTACACCTTC. Protein product: CASSYEDRLPYGYTF.

This clonotype was found a few times. The chain joins TRBV10-3 to TRBJ2-7; 8 positions match TRBD1. CDR3 size: 13 residues. In germline, CDR1 is ENHRY, CDR2 SYGVKD. V lost 10 bases, J lost 4 bases, and 9 bases stayed unmatched. The CDR3 DNA reads TGTGCCACCTCCGGGACAGGACCGTACGAGCAGTACTTC. Residues: CATSGTGPYEQYF.

V usage is TRBV5-5 and J usage is TRBJ2-2; D unresolved. Trimming stripped 7 bases from V and 5 bases from J, with 12 bases between. The germline V gene encodes CDR1 SGHKS and CDR2 YYEKEE (reference sequence). This CDR3 contains 13 residues. The CDR3 DNA reads as TGTGCCAGCGGCCAATGGAGTACCGGGGAGCTGTTTTTT. Protein product: CASGQWSTGELFF.

The genes are TRBV7-3 and TRBJ2-3; 7 bases fit TRBD2. Germline loops: CDR1 SGHTA, CDR2 FQGTGA. The CDR3 has 14 residues. Trimming cost V 5 bases and J 0 bases; bases outside gene matches: 2. The CDR3 DNA is TGTGCCAGCAGCCGAGCGGGAAGCACAGATACGCAGTATTTT. Its translation is CASSRAGSTDTQYF.

The sample holds a few counts of this clonotype. The chain links TRBV7-8 to TRBJ2-1, with D perhaps matching TRBD2 (5 bases). CDR1 is SGHVS and CDR2 is FQNEAQ in the germline V gene. V lost 5 bases and J 9 bases, leaving 11 bases between the germline ends. The CDR3 has 12 residues. CDR3 loop: CASSDPRVEQFF. CDR3 sequence (DNA): TGTGCCAGCAGCGATCCGAGGGTTGAGCAGTTCTTC.

This clonotype was seen many times. The chain uses TRBV5-6 and TRBJ2-2, with TRBD1 matching 8 bases. V trimming: 4 bases; J trimming: 3 bases; junction bases outside the gene matches: 5. The CDR3 spans 15 residues. CDR1 is SGHDT, CDR2 YYEEEE, per germline. CDR3 region: CASSPGTGDTGELFF. In DNA form, the CDR3 reads TGTGCCAGCAGCCCCGGGACAGGAGACACCGGGGAGCTGTTTTTT.

This clonotype has a handful of counts. The gene calls are TRBV6-5 and TRBJ2-2, with 9 bases aligning to TRBD2. This CDR3 contains 15 residues. V shed 2 bases, J shed 9 bases, and the junction held 7 bases outside the gene matches. From germline, CDR1 is MNHEY and CDR2 SVGAGI. The CDR3 bases are TGTGCCAGCAGTTACGTTGCGGGAGGGCCCCGGGAGCTGTTTTTT. It specifies CASSYVAGGPRELFF.

This chain joins TRBV7-9 and TRBJ1-6; unclear D gene. There are 14 residues in the CDR3. Trimming took 1 base from V and 7 from J, leaving 8 bases between them. The germline CDR1 and CDR2 sequences are SEHNR and FQNEAQ (reference sequence). The CDR3 DNA follows: TGTGCCAGCAGCTTAGGCCAGCCGAATTCACCCCTCCACTTT. This encodes CASSLGQPNSPLHF. The full variable domain, with the rest looked up from reference TRBV7-9 and TRBJ1-6, is DTGVSQNPRHKITKRGQNVTFRCDPISEHNRLYWYRQTLGQGPEFLTYFQNEAQLEKSRLLSDRFSAERPKGSFSTLEIQRTEQGDSAMYLCASSLGQPNSPLHFGNGTRLTVT.

This clonotype was picked up a small number of times. V and J are TRBV6-2 or TRBV6-3 and TRBJ2-7; tentative D call: TRBD2 (5 bases). From germline, CDR1 is MNHEY and CDR2 SVGEGT. CDR3 length equals 14 residues. Trimming took 6 bases from V and 2 from J, leaving 14 bases between them. The CDR3 here is CASSTSGITYEQYF. The DNA of the CDR3 is TGTGCCAGCAGCACCTCCGGGATAACCTACGAGCAGTACTTC.

For this clonotype: A much larger clone lies one base from this, so it may be a read error. The J gene is TRBJ2-7, the V gene TRBV20-1; 9 nucleotides line up with TRBD2. The junction had 11 bases not matched to a gene; V was cut back by 6 bases and J by 5 bases. The CDR3 loop spans 14 amino acids. Germline CDR1 reads DFQATT; CDR2 reads SNEGSKA (reference sequence). CDR3 bases: TGCAGTGCGATAGGGATTAGCGGGAGCCACGAGCAGTACTTC. Residues: CSAIGISGSHEQYF.

The rearrangement uses TRBV10-3 and TRBJ1-1, with D unclear. V was cut by 0 bases and J by 1 base, with 9 bases left in between. The CDR3 length is 15 residues. The germline gives CDR1 ENHRY, CDR2 SYGVKD. CDR3 residues: CAISESKLSNTEAFF. CDR3 DNA: TGTGCCATCAGTGAGTCGAAGCTATCGAACACTGAAGCTTTCTTT.

In this sample, this clonotype turned up a few times. V is TRBV24-1 and J is TRBJ2-5; 11 bases are shared with TRBD1. The germline gives CDR1 KGHDR, CDR2 SFDVKD. The CDR3 is 16 residues long. V lost 4 bases, J lost 4 bases, and 7 bases stayed unmatched. The DNA of the CDR3 is TGTGCCACCAGTGACCCCGGGACAGGGGGACGAGAGACCCAGTACTTC. Its protein is CATSDPGTGGRETQYF.

This clonotype has ten or more counts. The chain uses TRBV10-3 and TRBJ2-7, with D tentatively TRBD1 (5 bases). The CDR3 totals 14 residues. Germline CDR1 reads ENHRY; CDR2 reads SYGVKD. Trimming left V 6 bases short and J 5 bases short, with 17 bases between. For the CDR3, the DNA is TGTGCCATCAGCCCAGCCCAGGGCCGCAACGAGCAGTACTTC. This sequence encodes CAISPAQGRNEQYF.

The chain employs TRBV12-3 or TRBV12-4 and TRBJ2-5; no firm D call. The CDR3 is 13 residues long. Trimming stripped 0 bases from V and 4 bases from J, with 6 bases between. CDR3 DNA sequence: TGTGCCAGCAGTTTAGCGCAGGCAGAGACCCAGTACTTC. Its translation: CASSLAQAETQYF.

The CDR3 loop reads CASSLGQGGVYTF. In nucleotides, the CDR3 is TGTGCCAGCAGCCTTGGACAGGGAGGGGTCTACACCTTC. This rearrangement joins TRBV3-1 to TRBJ1-2; the match to TRBD1 covers 8 bases. Germline trimming cut 4 bases from V and 10 bases from J; bases unmatched to any gene: 8. The CDR3 contains 13 residues. Germline V lookup: CDR1 LGHDT, CDR2 YNNKEL (reference sequence).

V usage is TRBV28 and J usage is TRBJ2-5; D unclear. The V end was cut by 7 bases, the J end by 5 bases, with 17 bases between. This CDR3 spans 14 amino acids. Per germline, CDR1 MDHEN and CDR2 SYDVKM. CDR3 sequence reads: CASTPGDGRETQYF. The CDR3 nucleotides read TGTGCCAGCACCCCCGGTGACGGTCGGGAGACCCAGTACTTC.

The table lists this clonotype with many counts. The chain has TRBV4-3 and TRBJ2-2, with 9 bases lining up with TRBD1. J gave up 5 bases and V 6 bases, and 4 bases lay outside the gene matches. The CDR3 has 14 residues. CDR1 LGHNA and CDR2 YSLEER come from the germline V gene. The CDR3: CASSRQGETGELFF. The DNA for the CDR3 is TGCGCCAGCAGTCGACAGGGGGAAACCGGGGAGCTGTTTTTT.

J is TRBJ1-1 and V is TRBV27; D is perhaps TRBD1 (5 bases). This CDR3 region has 15 residues. Trimming cost V 5 bases and J 3 bases, with 16 bases left between them. CDR1 MNHEY and CDR2 SMNVEV come from the germline V gene (reference sequence). The DNA for the CDR3 is TGTGCCAGCAGTCCTCTCCAGGGATGGGACACTGAAGCTTTCTTT. Protein: CASSPLQGWDTEAFF.

This clonotype occurred a few times. V usage is TRBV20-1 and J usage is TRBJ2-2; TRBD2 matches 10 bases. V was pared by 6 bases and J by 9 bases, with 10 bases of the junction left unmatched. The CDR3 sequence is 14 residues long. Germline V CDR1 and CDR2: DFQATT, SNEGSKA (reference sequence). In DNA form, the CDR3 reads TGCAGTGCCCCTAAGCGGGAGGGCCGGAGGGAGCTGTTTTTT. It translates to CSAPKREGRRELFF.

Many counts were recorded for this clonotype. The chain recombines TRBV7-2 with TRBJ2-1, with D perhaps TRBD2 (7 bases). Trimming left V 5 bases short and J 8 bases short, with 19 bases between. This CDR3 spans 15 amino acids. CDR1 is SGHTA, CDR2 FQGNSA, per germline. CDR3 protein: CASSEVGGLYYEQFF. The DNA for the CDR3 is TGTGCCAGCAGCGAGGTCGGGGGGCTTTACTATGAGCAGTTCTTC.

This clonotype was observed at least ten times. The chain combines TRBV12-3 or TRBV12-4 with TRBJ1-5, with D unresolved. V shed 9 bases and J shed 5 bases, with 14 bases lying between them. CDR3 length equals 13 residues. The chain's CDR3 is CASAVQIYQPQHF. For the CDR3, the DNA is TGTGCCAGTGCGGTGCAAATCTATCAGCCCCAGCATTTT.

This clonotype was picked up a small number of times. The V gene is TRBV5-1, the J gene TRBJ2-7; TRBD1 matches 9 bases. From germline, CDR1 is SGHRS and CDR2 YFSETQ. This CDR3 region has 14 residues. With 3 bases clipped from V and 0 bases from J, the junction kept 1 base outside the gene matches. This CDR3 reads CASSWDRASYEQYF. The DNA for the CDR3 is TGCGCCAGCAGCTGGGACAGGGCCTCCTACGAGCAGTACTTC.

The rearrangement links TRBV25-1 to TRBJ1-5; D possibly corresponds to TRBD1 (6 bases). V lost 2 bases and J lost 9, with 14 bases in between. The CDR3 has 14 residues. CDR1 is MGHDK, CDR2 SYGVNS, per germline. CDR3 DNA sequence: TGTGCCAGCAGTGAAACAGGGCGTAATGGGCCCCAGCATTTT. Amino acids: CASSETGRNGPQHF.

Ten or more counts support this clonotype. This chain uses TRBV12-3 or TRBV12-4 with TRBJ2-1, with 9 bases matching TRBD2. Unmatched junction bases numbered 6, after V lost 2 bases and J lost 7 bases. This CDR3 has 15 amino acids. CDR3 DNA: TGTGCCAGCAGTTTATCGAGGCTAGCGGGGAATGAGCAGTTCTTC. It codes for CASSLSRLAGNEQFF.

There are many counts of this clonotype. This chain uses TRBV29-1 with TRBJ2-4; D gene uncertain. The V and J ends lost 4 bases and 0 bases respectively, with 10 bases between them. The CDR3 is made up of 14 amino acids. CDR1 and CDR2 (germline): SQVTM, ANQGSEA. CDR3 DNA: TGCAGCGTTGTCCAGGCTTTAGCCAAAAACATTCAGTACTTC. Protein: CSVVQALAKNIQYF.